This is a list of T cell receptor beta chains from one sample in a study of blood T cell repertoires in COVID-19. TCRdb's table, derived via immunoSEQ multiplex PCR, lists solely in-frame clones and lacks some. The repertoire holds a few hundred thousand clones, 85% seen once, with approximately 3.7% in the top ten. The sample comprised peripheral blood. These receptors all stem from a young woman with acute or convalescent COVID-19. Both conserved end residues are part of each CDR3. A D gene is named only where the DNA matches it firmly. The listing skips clone size in some rows; elsewhere it reads once, few, many or a size class.

>NA|NA|TRBV5-1|TRBJ2-7
TGCGCCAGCAGCTTACAGGGTTACGAGCAGTACTTC
CASSLQGYEQYF
>NA|NA|TRBV7-6|TRBJ1-1
TGTGCCAGCAGCTTAGGCCCAGGGGAAGCTTTCTTT
CASSLGPGEAFF
>NA|TRBD2|TRBV5-1|TRBJ2-1
TGCGCCAGCAGCTCAAAGACTAGCGTGACAAGTAATGAGCAGTTCTTC
CASSSKTSVTSNEQFF
>NA|TRBD2|TRBV5-4|TRBJ2-3
TGTGCCAGCAGCCCCAGACTAGCGGGGACTAGCACAGATACGCAGTATTTT
CASSPRLAGTSTDTQYF
>NA|NA|TRBV9|TRBJ2-3
TGTGCCAGCAGCGCGGCAGATACGCAGTATTTT
CASSAADTQYF
>NA|TRBD2|TRBV5-4|TRBJ2-5
TGTGCCAGCAGCTTGTTCGCGGGGGGCCGTCAAGAGACCCAGTACTTC
CASSLFAGGRQETQYF
>NA|TRBD1|TRBV19|TRBJ1-2
TGTGCCAGTAGTTTGGACAGGAGTCGAGGCTACACCTTC
CASSLDRSRGYTF
>NA|TRBD2|TRBV24-1|TRBJ2-3
TGTGCCACCAGTGAAGGGAGCGGGGGGGCATGGACGGATACGCAGTATTTT
CATSEGSGGAWTDTQYF
>NA|NA|TRBV7-2|TRBJ1-2
TGTGCCAGCAGCTTAGGACAGAACTTCTACACCTTC
CASSLGQNFYTF
>NA|NA|TRBV7-8|TRBJ2-2
TGTGCCAGCAGCCCCCTACAGGGCGGGGAGCTGTTTTTT
CASSPLQGGELFF
>NA|NA|TRBV7-3|TRBJ1-2
TGTGCCAGCAGCCATTCATCCGGACTCGGCTACACCTTC
CASSHSSGLGYTF
>NA|TRBD2|TRBV27|TRBJ2-2
TGTGCCAGCAGTTTCTCTAGCGGGGGGGTCACCGGGGAGCTGTTTTTT
CASSFSSGGVTGELFF
>NA|NA|TRBV6-1|TRBJ1-1
TGTGCCAGCAGTGAACTAAAAGAAACAGGATGGAACACTGAAGCTTTCTTT
CASSELKETGWNTEAFF
>NA|TRBD2|TRBV2|TRBJ2-3
TGTGCCAGCAGGCGTGGTCGGGAGGGCGGTACGCAGTATTTT
CASRRGREGGTQYF
>few|NA|TRBV6-5|TRBJ1-1
TGTGCCAGCGAAAGCTTCACTGAAGCTTTCTTT
CASESFTEAFF
>NA|NA|TRBV30|TRBJ1-1
TGTGCCTGGGCAGGGAACACTGAAGCTTTCTTT
CAWAGNTEAFF
>NA|NA|TRBV27|TRBJ2-4
TGTGCCAGCAGTTCACAGCAGCTAATAGCCAAAAACATTCAGTACTTC
CASSSQQLIAKNIQYF
>NA|NA|TRBV19|TRBJ1-4
TGTGCCACCCGAAGGGGGTCAACTAATGAAAAACTGTTTTTT
CATRRGSTNEKLFF
>NA|NA|TRBV7-9|TRBJ1-3
TGTGCCAGCAGCTTCCAGTCCGGGGGTAACTCTGGAAACACCATATATTTT
CASSFQSGGNSGNTIYF
>NA|TRBD2|TRBV6-5|TRBJ2-1
TGTGCCAGCAGTCACCTAGCGGGGGGGCAAAATGAGCAGTTCTTC
CASSHLAGGQNEQFF
>NA|TRBD2|TRBV25-1|TRBJ2-1
TGTGCCAGCAGCTGGACTAGCGGGAACGATGAGCAGTTCTTC
CASSWTSGNDEQFF
>NA|TRBD1|TRBV20-1|TRBJ1-5
TGCAGTGCTAGTTTTCCCAGGGGGCTACCCAATCAGCCCCAGCATTTT
CSASFPRGLPNQPQHF
>NA|NA|TRBV30|TRBJ2-7
TGTGCCTGGAGTCCGGGACACAAGCTCTACGAGCAGTACTTC
CAWSPGHKLYEQYF
>NA|TRBD2|TRBV6-5|TRBJ2-7
TGTGCCAGCAGCACCGGGACTAGATCCTACGAGCAGTACTTC
CASSTGTRSYEQYF